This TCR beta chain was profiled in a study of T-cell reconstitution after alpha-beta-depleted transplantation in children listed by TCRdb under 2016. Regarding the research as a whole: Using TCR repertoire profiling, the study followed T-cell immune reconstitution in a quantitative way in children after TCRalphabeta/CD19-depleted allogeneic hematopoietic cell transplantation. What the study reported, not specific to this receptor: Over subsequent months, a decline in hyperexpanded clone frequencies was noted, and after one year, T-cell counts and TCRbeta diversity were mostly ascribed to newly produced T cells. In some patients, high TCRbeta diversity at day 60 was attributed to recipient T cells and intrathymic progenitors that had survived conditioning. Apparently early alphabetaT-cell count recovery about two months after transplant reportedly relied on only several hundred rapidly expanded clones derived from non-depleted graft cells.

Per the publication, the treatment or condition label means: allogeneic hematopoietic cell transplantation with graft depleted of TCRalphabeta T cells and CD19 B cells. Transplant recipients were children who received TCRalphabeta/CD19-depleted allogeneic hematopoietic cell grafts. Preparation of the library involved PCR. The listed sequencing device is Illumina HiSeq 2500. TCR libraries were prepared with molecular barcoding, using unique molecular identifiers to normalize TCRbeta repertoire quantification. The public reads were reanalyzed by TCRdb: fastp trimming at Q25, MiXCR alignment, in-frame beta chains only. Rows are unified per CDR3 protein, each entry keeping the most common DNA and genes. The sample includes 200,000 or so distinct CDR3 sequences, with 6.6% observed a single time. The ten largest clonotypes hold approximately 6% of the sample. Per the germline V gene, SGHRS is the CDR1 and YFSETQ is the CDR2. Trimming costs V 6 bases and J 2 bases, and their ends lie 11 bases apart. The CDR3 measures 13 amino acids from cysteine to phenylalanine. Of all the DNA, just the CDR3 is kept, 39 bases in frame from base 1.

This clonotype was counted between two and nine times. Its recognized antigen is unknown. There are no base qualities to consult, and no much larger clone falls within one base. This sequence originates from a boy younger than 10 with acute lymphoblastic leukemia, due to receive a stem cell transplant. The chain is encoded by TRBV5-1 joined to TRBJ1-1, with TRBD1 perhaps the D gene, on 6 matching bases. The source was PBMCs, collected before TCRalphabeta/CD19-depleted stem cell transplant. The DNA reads TGCGCCAGCACCCCACAGGGAAACACTGAAGCTTTCTTT. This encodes CASTPQGNTEAFF.